The 17 T cell receptor beta chains below all came from one sample that was sequenced in a study of Tregs in tolerant kidney transplant recipients. Sequencing used immunoSEQ multiplex PCR; TCRdb keeps in-frame clones, though not all of them. The sample holds about 100,000 clones, around 89% seen once. The sequences come from CD4+ T cells from blood, collected before the transplant. The receptors shown here come from a human donor who received a combined kidney and bone marrow transplant.

The sample holds one count of this clone. The chain couples TRBV7-9 to TRBJ1-3; 11 nucleotides agree with TRBD1. Germline V gives CDR1 SEHNR, CDR2 FQNEAQ (reference sequence). This CDR3 spans 13 amino acids. After removal of 4 bases from V and 8 bases from J, the junction contained 1 base not matched to a gene. CDR3 loop: CASSSGQGDTIYF. CDR3 DNA sequence: TGTGCCAGCAGCTCGGGACAGGGGGACACCATATATTTT.

The rearrangement links TRBV4-3 to TRBJ1-2; TRBD1 agrees at 11 bases. Per the germline V gene, CDR1 is LGHNA and CDR2 is YSLEER. This CDR3 is built from 15 residues. V was pared by 3 bases and J by 7 bases, with 7 bases of the junction left unmatched. CDR3 amino acids: CASSQLPGQGGGYTF. CDR3 nucleotides: TGCGCCAGCAGCCAGTTACCGGGACAGGGGGGTGGCTACACCTTC.

This clone is a singleton in its sample. The V call is TRBV27, the J call TRBJ2-2; 7 bases are shared with TRBD2. CDR1 and CDR2 (germline): MNHEY, SMNVEV (reference sequence). The CDR3 is made up of 16 amino acids. Unmatched junction bases numbered 9, after V lost 3 bases and J lost 5 bases. Written as DNA, the CDR3 is TGTGCCAGCAGTTTTTTCGGGAGGAGCGGGACCGGGGAGCTGTTTTTT. This translates into CASSFFGRSGTGELFF.

This clone showed up just once. The V and J genes are TRBV4-1 and TRBJ1-1; tentative D call: TRBD1 (6 bases). Germline V CDR1 and CDR2: MGHRA, YSYEKL. The V end lost 4 bases, the J end lost 3 bases, and 12 bases lay between the germline ends. This CDR3 spans 14 amino acids. CDR3 DNA: TGCGCCAGCAGCCGAGGACAGAAGGACACTGAAGCTTTCTTT. It translates to CASSRGQKDTEAFF.

This chain connects TRBV25-1 to TRBJ1-2; D remains ambiguous. This CDR3 spans 13 amino acids. Trimming shortened V by 5 bases and J by 1 base, and 8 bases separated the two germline ends. CDR1 is MGHDK, CDR2 SYGVNS, per germline. CDR3: CASSKGLNYGYTF. CDR3 nucleotides: TGTGCCAGCAGTAAAGGACTTAACTATGGCTACACCTTC.

This clone was recorded once. This sequence joins TRBV28 and TRBJ2-5; TRBD1 matches 7 bases. V lost 6 bases, J lost 5 bases, and 6 bases stayed unmatched. The germline CDR1 and CDR2 sequences are MDHEN and SYDVKM. This CDR3 has 13 residues. As DNA, the CDR3 is TGTGCCAGCAGACCCACAGGGGTCGAGACCCAGTACTTC. It is translated as CASRPTGVETQYF.

J is TRBJ2-7 and V is TRBV28; D is unclear. Trimming took off 5 bases at V and 6 bases at J, with 11 bases between the two ends. Germline CDR1 reads MDHEN; CDR2 reads SYDVKM. The CDR3 extends over 12 amino acids. The CDR3 region is CASSTGSAEQYF. The DNA of the CDR3 is TGTGCCAGCAGTACGGGTTCGGCCGAGCAGTACTTC.

This clone was counted only a few times. The J gene is TRBJ2-7, the V gene TRBV9; 7 positions match TRBD2. CDR3 length equals 16 residues. The ends lost 3 bases at V and 1 base at J; junction bases unmatched: 10. Germline V gives CDR1 SGDLS, CDR2 YYNGEE. The DNA of the CDR3 is TGTGCCAGCAGCGGGACCCCAAGCGGGACTTCCTACGAGCAGTACTTC. It translates to CASSGTPSGTSYEQYF.

The V gene is TRBV25-1, the J gene TRBJ2-1; TRBD2 aligns across 12 bases. Trimming took 5 bases from V and 7 from J; bases not matched to a gene: 6. The CDR3 runs 15 residues. Per germline, CDR1 MGHDK and CDR2 SYGVNS. CDR3: CASSSTSGSGNEQFF. CDR3 DNA: TGTGCCAGCAGTTCGACTAGCGGGAGTGGGAATGAGCAGTTCTTC.

The chain employs TRBV28 and TRBJ2-1; D is possibly TRBD2 (6 bases). There are 14 residues in the CDR3. The V end was cut by 6 bases, the J end by 2 bases, with 11 bases between. Germline V CDR1 and CDR2: MDHEN, SYDVKM. The chain's CDR3 is CASSQRAAYNEQFF. Here the CDR3 DNA reads TGTGCCAGCAGCCAGCGGGCGGCCTACAATGAGCAGTTCTTC.

This chain links TRBV21-1 with TRBJ2-3; TRBD2 was called by the table and not checked on the DNA. TRBV21-1 is flagged as a pseudogene. This CDR3 comprises 16 residues. CDR3 loop: CASSNFTSGRLDTQYF. CDR3 sequence (DNA): TGTGCCAGCAGCAACTTTACTAGCGGGAGGTTGGATACGCAGTATTTT.

The chain combines TRBV10-2 with TRBJ1-1, with D tentatively TRBD1 (5 bases). This CDR3 contains 14 residues. Trimming shortened V by 3 bases and J by 0 bases, and 8 bases separated the two germline ends. Germline V lookup: CDR1 WSHSY, CDR2 SAAADI. The CDR3 DNA reads TGCGCCAGCAGTGACAGGGCAATGAACACTGAAGCTTTCTTT. This translates into CASSDRAMNTEAFF.

This clone has a single count. The V gene is TRBV6-6, the J gene TRBJ2-7; 10 bases are shared with TRBD2. V lost 6 bases and J lost 3; bases outside the gene matches: 8. The CDR3 covers 15 residues. Per germline, CDR1 MNHNY and CDR2 SVGAGI (reference sequence). Here the CDR3 reads CASRPGAGGDYEQYF. The CDR3 DNA is TGTGCCAGCAGACCCGGAGCGGGAGGGGACTACGAGCAGTACTTC.

The CDR3 loop is CASSVDRVNQPQHF. CDR3 nucleotides: TGCGCCAGCAGTGTCGACAGGGTCAATCAGCCCCAGCATTTT. This rearrangement joins TRBV4-1 to TRBJ1-5; 7 bases match TRBD1. This CDR3 contains 14 residues. After removal of 6 bases from V and 3 bases from J, the junction contained 5 bases not matched to a gene. Germline V gives CDR1 MGHRA, CDR2 YSYEKL.

J is TRBJ1-1 and V is TRBV6-4; 7 bases are shared with TRBD1. The CDR3 has 13 residues. The junction had 2 bases not matched to a gene; V was cut back by 2 bases and J by 5 bases. The V gene's germline CDR1 is MRHNA and CDR2 SNTAGT. CDR3 protein: CASSDRGLTEAFF. The CDR3, as DNA: TGTGCCAGCAGTGACAGGGGGCTGACTGAAGCTTTCTTT.

The chain couples TRBV19 to TRBJ2-2; D is undetermined. The V end was cut by 2 bases, the J end by 1 base, with 2 bases between. Germline CDR1 and CDR2: LNHDA and SQIVND (reference sequence). The CDR3 runs to 13 residues. CDR3 region: CASSIQNTGELFF. In DNA, the CDR3 is TGTGCCAGTAGTATACAGAACACCGGGGAGCTGTTTTTT.

The chain uses TRBV4-1 and TRBJ1-3; weak D call: TRBD1 (5 bases). There are 16 residues in the CDR3. V gave up 1 base and J gave up 0 bases, with 10 bases separating them. Germline CDR1 MGHRA, CDR2 YSYEKL. This CDR3 is CASSQVGRTSGNTIYF. The CDR3 DNA is TGCGCCAGCAGCCAAGTGGGGCGGACCTCTGGAAACACCATATATTTT.